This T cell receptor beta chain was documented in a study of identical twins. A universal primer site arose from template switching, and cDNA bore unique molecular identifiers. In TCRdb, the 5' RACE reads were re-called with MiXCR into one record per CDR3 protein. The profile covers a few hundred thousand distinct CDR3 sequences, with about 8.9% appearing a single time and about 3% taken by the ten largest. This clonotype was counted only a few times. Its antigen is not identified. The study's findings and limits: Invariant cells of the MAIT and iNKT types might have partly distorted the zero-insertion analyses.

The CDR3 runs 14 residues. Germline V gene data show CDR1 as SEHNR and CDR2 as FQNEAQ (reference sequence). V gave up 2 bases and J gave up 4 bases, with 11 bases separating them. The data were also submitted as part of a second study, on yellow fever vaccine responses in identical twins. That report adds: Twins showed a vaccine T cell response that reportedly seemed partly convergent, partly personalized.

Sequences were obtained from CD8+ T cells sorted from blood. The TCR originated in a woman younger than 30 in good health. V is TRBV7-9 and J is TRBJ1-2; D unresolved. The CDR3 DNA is TGTGCCAGCAGCTTACAGGAAGCCATCTATGGCTACACCTTC. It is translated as CASSLQEAIYGYTF. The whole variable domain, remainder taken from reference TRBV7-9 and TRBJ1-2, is DTGVSQNPRHKITKRGQNVTFRCDPISEHNRLYWYRQTLGQGPEFLTYFQNEAQLEKSRLLSDRFSAERPKGSFSTLEIQRTEQGDSAMYLCASSLQEAIYGYTFGSGTRLTVV.